This T cell receptor (beta chain) stems from a study of blood T cell repertoires in COVID-19. In the study overall: There were acute and convalescent COVID-19 samples, and they came from the United States, Italy and Spain. Sources were T cells, B-cell-depleted T cells, or PBMCs; the material itself was cDNA or gDNA.

This clone turned up a few times. Authors' analysis steps: Amplification from reference gene primers served as the basis for estimated nucleated cell counts. TCRdb keeps only in-frame clones here, not all; method: immunoSEQ multiplex PCR. V, J and clone size reflect that table, while D and trimming were determined from the DNA. The sample yields around 100,000 clones, over 65% seen once. Trimming cost V 1 base and J 4 bases; bases outside gene matches: 8. Per germline, CDR1 SGHVS and CDR2 FQNEAQ. This CDR3 has 18 amino acids. The V call is TRBV7-8, the J call TRBJ2-6; 9 bases match TRBD2. The clonotype originates from a human donor in a cohort sampled during active COVID-19. The source material was peripheral blood. In DNA form, the CDR3 reads TGTGCCAGCAGCTTAGTAGGCGGGGGGGGCCTAGGGGCCAACGTCCTGACTTTC. This gives the protein CASSLVGGGGLGANVLTF.